The source of this T cell receptor beta chain is a study of OX40 agonist ivuxolimab in advanced cancers. The assay was immunoSEQ multiplex PCR, and TCRdb's table has in-frame clones only and misses some. Of 68,000 or so clones listed, roughly 88% are singletons. The germline V gene has CDR1 LNHNV and CDR2 YYDKDF (reference sequence). CDR3 size: 15 residues. V lost 0 bases and J lost 9, with 15 bases in between. Specimen: CD4+ or CD8+ T cells sorted from blood, collected in a trial of the OX40 agonist ivuxolimab. This TCR came from an adult with an advanced solid tumor such as melanoma, head and neck, liver or kidney cancer. The V gene is TRBV15, the J gene TRBJ2-1; D is possibly TRBD1 or TRBD2 (5 bases each). The CDR3 DNA is TGTGCCACCAGCAGAGAGGGGGTTATGAGGAGTGAGCAGTTCTTC. It codes for CATSREGVMRSEQFF.